This TCR beta chain was captured in a study of neurological immune-mediated disorders. Study-level points and caveats: Among expanded clones, no CDR3 amino acid sequences were shared across subjects, a pattern suggesting private repertoires in all groups.

The team produced cDNA through 5'RACE using 10-nucleotide random UMIs. Every sequencing run generated in excess of 180 million TCR-beta sequences. These sequences covered 15-18 subjects. In TCRdb, the 5' RACE reads were re-called with MiXCR into one record per CDR3 protein. This table has some 60,000 distinct CDR3 sequences, around 10% appearing once. Germline trimming cut 3 bases from V and 7 bases from J; bases unmatched to any gene: 0. The germline CDR1 and CDR2 sequences are SGHTA and FQGNSA. The CDR3 covers 12 residues. This clonotype was counted many times. Its specificity is unknown. Noted time point: longitudinal time-point 1 (baseline).

The sequence came from a male donor with HTLV-1-associated myelopathy (HAM/TSP). The chain is built from TRBV7-2 and TRBJ1-5; TRBD1 aligns across 7 bases. What was sequenced was PBMCs. The CDR3 DNA follows: TGTGCCAGCAGCTTGGACAGGCAGCCCCAGCATTTT. Its protein is CASSLDRQPQHF.